The 15 T cell receptor beta chains given below trace back to one sample, sequenced in a study of post-analysis software for immune sequencing data. These receptors lack a known antigen. Tagging with unique molecular identifiers was a feature of the TCR beta cDNA libraries. TCRdb called the PCR reads again in MiXCR, with one record for every CDR3 protein. The data contain roughly 580,000 distinct CDR3 sequences, roughly 40% of them seen just once; the ten biggest clones take up more than 1.5%. Study findings and constraints: Patients used about five TRBV segments, including TRBV5-6, TRBV5-1 and TRBV20-1, more often than controls.

The sample was blood. The receptors shown here come from a girl aged 10 to 17 with multiple sclerosis.

This clonotype was seen a handful of times. The gene calls are TRBV5-6 and TRBJ1-6; no clear D gene. CDR3 length: 10 residues. Trimming took off 6 bases at V and 9 bases at J, with 4 bases between the two ends. Germline V gene sequence: CDR1 SGHDT, CDR2 YYEEEE. CDR3 sequence reads: CASIPSPLHF. DNA for the CDR3: TGTGCCAGCATACCTTCACCCCTCCACTTT.

The V and J genes are TRBV6-5 and TRBJ1-2; no definite D call. V gave up 9 bases and J gave up 7 bases, with 9 bases separating them. This CDR3 contains 10 residues. Germline V gene lookup returns CDR1 MNHEY and CDR2 SVGAGI. This CDR3 is CARLIVGYTF. CDR3 DNA: TGTGCCAGACTGATTGTTGGCTACACCTTC.

In its sample, this clonotype was seen many times. V gene TRBV6-4 combines with J gene TRBJ2-1, with TRBD2 identical over 7 bases. This CDR3 has 15 amino acids. Per germline, CDR1 MRHNA and CDR2 SNTAGT. J gave up 10 bases and V 0 bases, and 9 bases lay outside the gene matches. CDR3 in amino acids: CASSDSSSGEEEQFF. CDR3 nucleotide sequence: TGTGCCAGCAGTGACTCGTCTAGCGGAGAAGAAGAGCAGTTCTTC.

The chain is built from TRBV5-1 and TRBJ2-1; 8 bases line up with TRBD2. The germline CDR1 and CDR2 sequences are SGHRS and YFSETQ. Germline trimming cut 0 bases from V and 3 bases from J; bases unmatched to any gene: 8. The CDR3 covers 17 residues. CDR3 residues: CASSLVLGSGGYNEQFF. The CDR3 bases are TGCGCCAGCAGCTTGGTTTTAGGGAGCGGGGGCTACAATGAGCAGTTCTTC.

This clonotype has more than one count but fewer than ten. J is TRBJ1-2 and V is TRBV29-1, with TRBD1 matching over 7 bases. The CDR3 has 11 residues. Germline V lookup: CDR1 SQVTM, CDR2 ANQGSEA. The CDR3 region has the DNA TGCAGTGGGACAGACCACTATGGCTACACCTTC. The encoded protein is CSGTDHYGYTF. The variable domain in full, with the rest retrieved from reference TRBV29-1 and TRBJ1-2, is SAVISQKPSRDICQRGTSLTIQCQVDSQVTMMFWYRQQPGQSLTLIATANQGSEATYESGFVIDKFPISRPNLTFSTLTVSNMSPEDSSIYLCSGTDHYGYTFGSGTRLTVV.

This clonotype was counted between two and nine times. The germline gene is not matched at one end of the junction; a read error may be the cause. The V call is TRBV6-1, the J call TRBJ2-1; D gene ambiguous. Per the germline V gene, CDR1 is MNHNS and CDR2 is SASEGT. The CDR3 loop spans 9 amino acids. The CDR3 DNA sequence: TGTGCCAGCAGCGAAGCAGAGTTCTTC. Translating it yields CASSEAEFF.

As regards this clonotype: Compared with germline, one end of the junction differs, possibly owing to a read error. V and J are TRBV29-1 and TRBJ1-2; D perhaps matches TRBD1 (5 bases). This CDR3 is 14 amino acids long. Germline CDR1 is SQVTM and CDR2 is ANQGSEA. CDR3 bases: TGCAGCGTTGAAGGCTCGGGGCTGGGCTATGGCTGCACCTTC. Translating gives CSVEGSGLGYGCTF.

This clonotype was counted between two and nine times. CDR3 bases: TGCAGTGCTAGAAGTAGAGGGAACGGGTTATCACATGAGCAGTTCTTC. It encodes CSARSRGNGLSHEQFF. The chain has TRBV20-1 and TRBJ2-1; the D gene is possibly TRBD2 (5 bases). The CDR3 runs to 16 residues. Germline V gene lookup returns CDR1 DFQATT and CDR2 SNEGSKA (reference sequence). The V gene lost 2 bases and the J gene lost 8 bases, with 22 bases spanning the gap.

This clonotype showed up just once. This chain connects TRBV6-5 to TRBJ2-6; TRBD1 might be the D (6 bases). CDR1 MNHEY and CDR2 SVGAGI come from the germline V gene. Trimming took off 5 bases at V and 6 bases at J, with 14 bases between the two ends. The CDR3 has 15 residues. DNA of the CDR3: TGTGCCAGCAGTGGACAGTCCCCTGAGGCCAACGTCCTGACTTTC. Its translation: CASSGQSPEANVLTF.

The table lists this clonotype with a few counts. The rearrangement joins TRBV12-3 or TRBV12-4 to TRBJ2-7; D may match TRBD1 or TRBD2 (5 bases each). Trimming cost V 6 bases and J 1 base, with 13 bases left between them. The CDR3 is 14 residues long. CDR3 nucleotide sequence: TGTGCCAGCAGCTCACAAGGGGAGTCCTACGAGCAGTACTTC. Translated: CASSSQGESYEQYF.

The chain combines TRBV20-1 with TRBJ1-1; tentatively, D is TRBD1 (5 bases). CDR3 length: 14 amino acids. Germline CDR1 reads DFQATT; CDR2 reads SNEGSKA (reference sequence). V was shortened by 6 bases and J by 5 bases, with 19 bases between the two germline ends. The CDR3 spells CSAHPGQGRTEAFF. Here the CDR3 DNA reads TGCAGTGCCCACCCCGGGCAGGGAAGAACTGAAGCTTTCTTT.

This clonotype was seen once. A read error may explain this, as a much larger clone is one base away. The chain recombines TRBV6-1 with TRBJ2-5; D unclear. Germline values: CDR1 MNHNS, CDR2 SASEGT. V lost 6 bases and J lost 5, with 13 bases in between. The CDR3 length is 13 residues. The CDR3 DNA follows: TGTGCCAGCAGGTCAATAGCCGGGGAGACCCAGTACTTC. Protein: CASRSIAGETQYF.

The V call is TRBV27, the J call TRBJ1-6, with D unclear. The germline CDR1 and CDR2 sequences are MNHEY and SMNVEV (reference sequence). Deletions cut 6 bases from V and 10 bases from J, with 10 bases between. This CDR3 is built from 12 residues. In nucleotides, the CDR3 is TGTGCCAGCAGCAGTCCCGGCTCACCCCTCCACTTT. This encodes CASSSPGSPLHF.

This clonotype was counted a single time. The rearrangement uses TRBV4-1 and TRBJ2-5; D unresolved. Germline V gene sequence: CDR1 MGHRA, CDR2 YSYEKL. Trimming shortened V by 2 bases and J by 3 bases, and 13 bases separated the two germline ends. The length of the CDR3 is 15 residues. CDR3 coding DNA: TGCGCCAGCAGCCAAATGCTCCGGGCCGAAGAGACCCAGTACTTC. As protein: CASSQMLRAEETQYF.

This clonotype was detected a few times. The chain combines TRBV20-1 with TRBJ1-6; TRBD1 agrees at 7 bases. The germline gives CDR1 DFQATT, CDR2 SNEGSKA (reference sequence). The CDR3 spans 14 residues. With 6 bases clipped from V and 7 bases from J, the junction kept 9 bases outside the gene matches. The CDR3 DNA follows: TGCAGTGCCCAATCGGGGACAGAGAATTCACCCCTCCACTTT. Encoded protein: CSAQSGTENSPLHF.